The 16 T cell receptor beta chains in this list originate from one sample, sequenced in a study of T cells in Graves' hyperthyroidism and ophthalmopathy. TCR beta CDR3 region amplification was performed from RNA transcripts. The TCR CDR3 first-round RT-PCR relied on the HTBI primer set. TCRdb used MiXCR to reprocess the multiplex PCR reads, holding one entry per CDR3 protein. The table has 250,000 to 300,000 distinct CDR3 sequences, about an eighth seen once. The source material was blood. Source of these receptors: a woman under 40 with Graves' hyperthyroidism that later progressed to Graves' ophthalmopathy.

This clonotype has ten or more counts. The rearrangement joins TRBV27 to TRBJ2-1; possibly TRBD2 for D (6 bases). CDR1 is MNHEY, CDR2 SMNVEV, per germline (reference sequence). The CDR3 sequence is 12 residues long. V was pared by 0 bases and J by 10 bases, with 7 bases between. The CDR3 here is CASSLSGSEQFF. CDR3 sequence (DNA): TGTGCCAGCAGTTTATCCGGGAGCGAGCAGTTCTTC.

At least ten counts were recorded for this clonotype. The chain is built from TRBV20-1 and TRBJ1-2; tentative D call: TRBD1 (6 bases). The CDR3 has 15 residues. Germline values: CDR1 DFQATT, CDR2 SNEGSKA (reference sequence). Trimming removed 6 bases from V and 2 bases from J, with 19 bases in between. The DNA for the CDR3 is TGCAGTGCCAAAAGAGGCAGGGGCCAAAACTATGGCTACACCTTC. The encoded protein is CSAKRGRGQNYGYTF.

This clonotype was observed at least ten times. V is TRBV5-1 and J is TRBJ1-2; TRBD1 aligns across 8 bases. Germline loops: CDR1 SGHRS, CDR2 YFSETQ. V trimming: 5 bases; J trimming: 6 bases; junction bases outside the gene matches: 12. The CDR3 is 15 residues long. CDR3 region: CASRVGDRSSDGYTF. The CDR3 DNA sequence: TGCGCCAGCAGGGTAGGGGACAGGTCCTCTGATGGCTACACCTTC.

This clonotype was counted at least ten times. The chain recombines TRBV6-2 or TRBV6-3 with TRBJ2-7; tentatively, D is TRBD2 (6 bases). V was clipped by 2 bases and J by 6 bases, with 14 bases between them. The CDR3 runs 14 residues. CDR1 MNHEY and CDR2 SVGEGT come from the germline V gene. The CDR3 loop reads CASSYPLGGSEQYF. CDR3 DNA: TGTGCCAGCAGTTACCCCTTGGGGGGAAGCGAGCAGTACTTC.

This clonotype was observed at least ten times. The gene calls are TRBV12-3 or TRBV12-4 and TRBJ2-3; D remains ambiguous. The CDR3 loop spans 15 amino acids. The V and J ends lost 2 bases and 0 bases respectively, with 9 bases between them. CDR3 in amino acids: CASSLSYRSTDTQYF. CDR3 coding DNA: TGTGCCAGCAGTTTATCCTACCGGAGCACAGATACGCAGTATTTT.

The chain is built from TRBV4-3 and TRBJ2-2; 10 bases match TRBD2. Per the germline V gene, CDR1 is LGHNA and CDR2 is YSLEER. The CDR3 sequence is 18 residues long. The V and J ends lost 4 bases and 6 bases, in that order; junction bases with no gene match: 14. The CDR3 loop reads CASSLTGTSVPWAGELFF. The CDR3 DNA sequence: TGCGCCAGCAGCCTGACCGGGACTAGCGTCCCCTGGGCCGGGGAGCTGTTTTTT.

This clonotype was seen many times. The chain uses TRBV28 and TRBJ2-7; D is perhaps TRBD1 (6 bases). Germline CDR1 is MDHEN and CDR2 is SYDVKM. V dropped 6 bases and J dropped 2 bases, with 17 bases sitting between them. The CDR3 has 15 residues. This CDR3 reads CASSRGLIFTYEQYF. The CDR3 nucleotides read TGTGCCAGCAGCAGGGGTCTAATCTTCACCTACGAGCAGTACTTC.

J is TRBJ2-3 and V is TRBV4-3; no definite D call. Germline CDR1 is LGHNA and CDR2 is YSLEER. Between the trimmed V and J ends, which lost 1 base and 2 bases, there was a span of 13 bases. The CDR3 length is 16 residues. The CDR3 sequence is CASSQVYEEPTDTQYF. The CDR3 nucleotides read TGCGCCAGCAGCCAAGTCTATGAAGAACCCACAGATACGCAGTATTTT.

There are many counts of this clonotype. The genes are TRBV20-1 and TRBJ2-3, with D uncertain. CDR3 length equals 15 residues. Germline V gene data show CDR1 as DFQATT and CDR2 as SNEGSKA (reference sequence). Between the trimmed V and J ends, which lost 0 bases and 3 bases, there was a span of 13 bases. The chain's CDR3 is CSARDGAYGTDTQYF. In DNA form, the CDR3 reads TGCAGTGCTAGAGATGGCGCCTATGGGACAGATACGCAGTATTTT.

Ten or more counts support this clonotype. The rearrangement links TRBV11-2 to TRBJ1-5; D ambiguous. Germline V gene lookup returns CDR1 SGHAT and CDR2 FQNNGV. This CDR3 spans 15 amino acids. The ends were cut back, 0 bases at V and 5 bases at J, with 11 bases in the middle. CDR3 sequence: CASSLDSSGHQPQHF. The CDR3 nucleotides read TGTGCCAGCAGCTTAGATTCGTCAGGCCATCAGCCCCAGCATTTT.

The table lists this clonotype with many counts. This rearrangement joins TRBV27 to TRBJ2-3; D gene ambiguous. CDR3 length equals 16 residues. V lost 4 bases and J 1 base, leaving 15 bases between the germline ends. The germline gives CDR1 MNHEY, CDR2 SMNVEV (reference sequence). Here the CDR3 DNA reads TGTGCCAGCAGTTCCTCCCTCGGTGGAGGCACAGATACGCAGTATTTT. Translation: CASSSSLGGGTDTQYF.

V is TRBV29-1 and J is TRBJ1-1; 9 positions agree with TRBD1. The germline V gene encodes CDR1 SQVTM and CDR2 ANQGSEA. This CDR3 comprises 14 residues. V gave up 2 bases and J gave up 4 bases; unmatched junction bases: 5. CDR3: CSVETGTGFTEAFF. The CDR3 region has the DNA TGCAGCGTTGAAACCGGGACAGGGTTCACTGAAGCTTTCTTT. The full variable domain, its missing parts supplied by reference TRBV29-1 and TRBJ1-1, is SAVISQKPSRDICQRGTSLTIQCQVDSQVTMMFWYRQQPGQSLTLIATANQGSEATYESGFVIDKFPISRPNLTFSTLTVSNMSPEDSSIYLCSVETGTGFTEAFFGQGTRLTVV.

This clonotype was recorded many times. The chain couples TRBV6-2 or TRBV6-3 to TRBJ2-1; D ambiguous. CDR1 MNHEY and CDR2 SVGEGT come from the germline V gene. The CDR3 loop spans 11 amino acids. The ends were cut back, 0 bases at V and 10 bases at J, with 4 bases in the middle. CDR3 protein: CASSYSREQFF. CDR3 bases: TGTGCCAGCAGTTACTCGAGAGAGCAGTTCTTC.

This clonotype was detected ten times or more. The rearrangement links TRBV11-2 to TRBJ2-7, with D unresolved. The CDR3 has 13 amino acids. Per germline, CDR1 SGHAT and CDR2 FQNNGV. Trimming removed 0 bases from V and 2 bases from J, with 5 bases in between. The CDR3 bases are TGTGCCAGCAGCTTAGATACAGCCTACGAGCAGTACTTC. Amino acids: CASSLDTAYEQYF.

The gene calls are TRBV24-1 and TRBJ2-3; D tentatively reads TRBD1 or TRBD2 (5 bases each). This CDR3 is 12 amino acids long. The germline CDR1 and CDR2 sequences are KGHDR and SFDVKD. The V end was cut by 8 bases, the J end by 10 bases, with 15 bases between. In DNA, the CDR3 is TGTGCCACCATCGGGACCTCAGTGGCGCAGTATTTT. Amino acid sequence: CATIGTSVAQYF.

This clonotype was counted many times. This chain uses TRBV4-1 with TRBJ1-2; D remains ambiguous. The CDR3 spans 14 residues. The V and J ends lost 1 base and 10 bases respectively, with 16 bases between them. Per the germline V gene, CDR1 is MGHRA and CDR2 is YSYEKL. CDR3 in amino acids: CASSQARAKQFYTF. The CDR3 region has the DNA TGCGCCAGCAGCCAAGCGAGGGCGAAACAATTCTACACCTTC.